This TCR beta chain was sequenced for a study of blood T cells in healthy people across ages. A sample-barcoded 5' primer and a J-beta primer mix were used in a second PCR of about 7 to 11 cycles. TCRdb itself ran the 5' RACE reads through MiXCR, one entry per CDR3 protein. Among roughly 1,500,000 distinct CDR3 sequences, around 36% were seen once, and the ten largest hold 11%. CDR3 length: 15 amino acids. The V end was cut by 1 base, the J end by 8 bases, with 14 bases between. CDR1 is SGHTA, CDR2 FQGNSA, per germline. This clonotype was seen more than once but under ten times. Specimen: blood. The TCR sequence derives from a woman in her twenties or thirties in good health. The chain employs TRBV7-2 and TRBJ1-4; tentatively, D is TRBD1 (6 bases). The chain's CDR3 is CASSLGGGAAEKLFF. CDR3 DNA sequence: TGTGCCAGCAGCTTAGGGGGGGGGGCCGCAGAAAAACTGTTTTTT.